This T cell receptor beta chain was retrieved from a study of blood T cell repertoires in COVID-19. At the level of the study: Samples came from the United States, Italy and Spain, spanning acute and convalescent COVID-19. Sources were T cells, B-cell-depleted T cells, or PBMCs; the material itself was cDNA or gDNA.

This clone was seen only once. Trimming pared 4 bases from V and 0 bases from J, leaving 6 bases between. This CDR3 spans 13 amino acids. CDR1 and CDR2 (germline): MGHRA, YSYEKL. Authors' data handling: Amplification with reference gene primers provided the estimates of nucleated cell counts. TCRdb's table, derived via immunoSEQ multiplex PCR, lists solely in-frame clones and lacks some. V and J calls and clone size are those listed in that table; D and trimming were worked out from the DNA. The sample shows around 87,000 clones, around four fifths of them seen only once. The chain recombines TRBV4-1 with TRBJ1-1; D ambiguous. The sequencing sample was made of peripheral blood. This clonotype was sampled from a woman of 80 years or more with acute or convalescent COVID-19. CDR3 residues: CASSPGLNTEAFF. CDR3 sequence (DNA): TGCGCCAGCAGCCCCGGTTTGAACACTGAAGCTTTCTTT.